The clone carrying this T cell receptor beta chain was counted only a few times. Its specificity is not known. This sample was included in a study of shared clonotypes between healthy human individuals. Whole-study context: Participating donors consisted of two women and a few men aged 18 to 49. Study findings and constraints: Non-shared clonotypes had lower generation probabilities than clonotypes shared by all four sorted-subset donors.

The CD4+ fraction was divided into a CD45RA+ naive subset and a CD45RA-negative memory subset. The germline gives CDR1 SNHLY, CDR2 FYNNEI. CDR3 length: 13 residues. Trimming removed 2 bases from V and 0 bases from J, with 4 bases in between. Original analysis: ImmunoSEQ only sent back junction sequences with no quality scores, so filtering was done differently. The assay was immunoSEQ multiplex PCR, and TCRdb's table has in-frame clones only and misses some. The V and J calls and clone size were taken over from that table, and D and trimming were inferred from the DNA. The data show 2 million to 2.5 million clones, with 85% to 95% seen just once and 0.3% to 0.45% held by the top ten.

Sequencing used naive CD4+ T cells from PBMCs. Subset given: CD45RA+ positively selected. V usage is TRBV2 and J usage is TRBJ1-1; D uncertain. This sequence was found in a man in his late teens or twenties in good health. Some clones in this sample may be carry-over from other donors' samples. The CDR3 spells CASSEQVNTEAFF. DNA for the CDR3: TGTGCCAGCAGTGAACAGGTGAACACTGAAGCTTTCTTT.